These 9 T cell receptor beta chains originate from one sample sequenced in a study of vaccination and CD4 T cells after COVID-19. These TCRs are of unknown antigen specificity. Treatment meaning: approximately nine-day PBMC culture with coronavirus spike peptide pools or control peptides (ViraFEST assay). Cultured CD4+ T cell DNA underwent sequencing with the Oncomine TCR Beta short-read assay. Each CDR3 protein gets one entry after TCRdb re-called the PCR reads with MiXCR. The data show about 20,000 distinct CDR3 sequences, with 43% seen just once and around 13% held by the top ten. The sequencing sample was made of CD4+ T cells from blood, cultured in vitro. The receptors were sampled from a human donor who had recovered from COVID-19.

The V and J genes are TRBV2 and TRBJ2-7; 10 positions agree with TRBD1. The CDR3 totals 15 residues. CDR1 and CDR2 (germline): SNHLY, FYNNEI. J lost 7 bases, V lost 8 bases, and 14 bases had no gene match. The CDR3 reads CASVRPGQGREEQYF. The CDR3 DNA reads TGTGCCAGCGTCAGACCGGGACAGGGGCGGGAAGAGCAGTACTTC.

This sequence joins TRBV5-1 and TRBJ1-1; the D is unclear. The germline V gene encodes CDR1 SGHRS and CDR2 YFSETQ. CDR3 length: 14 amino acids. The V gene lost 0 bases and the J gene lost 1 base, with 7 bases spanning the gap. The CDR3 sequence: CASSLEGANTEAFF. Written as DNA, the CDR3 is TGCGCCAGCAGCTTGGAGGGCGCGAACACTGAAGCTTTCTTT.

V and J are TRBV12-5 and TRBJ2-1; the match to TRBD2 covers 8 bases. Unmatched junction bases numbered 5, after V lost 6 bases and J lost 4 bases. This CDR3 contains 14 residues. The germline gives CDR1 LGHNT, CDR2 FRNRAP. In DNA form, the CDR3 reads TGTGCTAGTGGCGTAGGACTAGCATACAATGAGCAGTTCTTC. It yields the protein CASGVGLAYNEQFF.

This chain's CDR3 is CASSLVGQGEDYGYTF. The CDR3 DNA reads TGCGCCAGCAGCTTGGTCGGACAGGGGGAAGACTATGGCTACACCTTC. The rearrangement links TRBV5-1 to TRBJ1-2; 10 bases align to TRBD1. The germline V gene encodes CDR1 SGHRS and CDR2 YFSETQ. This CDR3 has 16 amino acids. Trimming removed 0 bases from V and 3 bases from J; junction bases left unmatched: 5. Full variable domain (outside the CDR3, taken from reference TRBV5-1 and TRBJ1-2): KAGVTQTPRYLIKTRGQQVTLSCSPISGHRSVSWYQQTPGQGLQFLFEYFSETQRNKGNFPGRFSGRQFSNSRSEMNVSTLELGDSALYLCASSLVGQGEDYGYTFGSGTRLTVV.

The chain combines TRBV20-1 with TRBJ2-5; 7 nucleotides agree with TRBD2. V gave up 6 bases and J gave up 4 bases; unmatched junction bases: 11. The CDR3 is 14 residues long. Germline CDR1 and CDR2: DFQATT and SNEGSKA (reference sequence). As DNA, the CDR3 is TGCAGTGCACCTGGGGGGGGGTCAAGAGAGACCCAGTACTTC. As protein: CSAPGGGSRETQYF.

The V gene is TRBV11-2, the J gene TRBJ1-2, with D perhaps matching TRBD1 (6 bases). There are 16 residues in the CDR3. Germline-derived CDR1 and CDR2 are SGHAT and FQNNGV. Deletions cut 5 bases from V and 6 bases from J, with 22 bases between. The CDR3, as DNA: TGTGCCAGCAGCCGACCCAGCGTAACAGGGCGGGATGGCTACACCTTC. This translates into CASSRPSVTGRDGYTF.

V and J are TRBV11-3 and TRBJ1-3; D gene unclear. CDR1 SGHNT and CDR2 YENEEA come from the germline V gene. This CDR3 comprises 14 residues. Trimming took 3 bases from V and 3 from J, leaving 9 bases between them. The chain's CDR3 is CASSLSEYGNTIYF. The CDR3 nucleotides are TGTGCCAGCAGCTTGTCAGAGTATGGAAACACCATATATTTT.

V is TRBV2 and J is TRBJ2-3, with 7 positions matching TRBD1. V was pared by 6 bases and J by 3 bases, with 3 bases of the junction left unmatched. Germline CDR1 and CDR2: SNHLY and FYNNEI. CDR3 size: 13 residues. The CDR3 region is CASRRQGTDTQYF. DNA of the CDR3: TGTGCCAGCAGAAGACAGGGAACAGATACGCAGTATTTT.

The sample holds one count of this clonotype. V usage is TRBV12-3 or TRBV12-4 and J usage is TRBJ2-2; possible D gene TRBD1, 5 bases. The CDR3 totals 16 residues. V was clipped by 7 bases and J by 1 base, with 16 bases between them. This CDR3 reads CASTPPTVRNTGELFF. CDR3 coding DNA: TGTGCCAGCACCCCTCCGACAGTCCGGAACACCGGGGAGCTGTTTTTT.